This T cell receptor beta chain was documented in a study of T cell responses to AZD1222 COVID-19 vaccine. Regarding the study as a whole: Of spike-specific TCRs, nearly half reportedly target regions left unmutated in variants.

Per the germline V gene, CDR1 is ENHRY and CDR2 is SYGVKD. This CDR3 is 17 amino acids long. V trimming: 10 bases; J trimming: 5 bases; junction bases outside the gene matches: 18. On this clone itself: Its antigen is unidentified.

The table came from immunoSEQ multiplex PCR; TCRdb's copy has only in-frame clones and leaves some out. Here the sample spans around 160,000 clones, approximately 89% being singletons. The material sequenced was peripheral blood, taken on day 0 of AZD1222 vaccination. The sequence was collected from an adult in good health. The rearrangement uses TRBV10-3 and TRBJ1-5, with TRBD1 identical over 9 bases. This chain's CDR3 is CATKPGQGVVVDQPQHF. The CDR3 DNA sequence: TGTGCCACCAAACCGGGACAGGGCGTGGTGGTCGATCAGCCCCAGCATTTT.